This T cell receptor beta chain was retrieved from a study of blood T cells in healthy people across ages. Overall study findings and caveats: Diversity estimated from one million T cells was considered an underestimate. Unsorted PBMC input precluded a conclusive naive versus antigen-experienced comparison.

As concerns this clonotype: Its antigen is unidentified.

PBMCs numbering at least 6 million were isolated per sample. A second PCR, run for roughly 7 to 11 cycles, used a sample-barcoded 5' primer plus a J-beta primer mix. TCRdb fed the 5' RACE reads into MiXCR, producing one record per CDR3 protein. The profile shows more than 650,000 distinct CDR3 sequences, 20% to 25% of them singletons. From germline, CDR1 is SGHDN and CDR2 FVKESK. The CDR3 has 16 residues. V was pared by 0 bases and J by 3 bases, with 8 bases of the junction left unmatched. This TCR was sampled from a man aged 65 to 85 in good health. The chain combines TRBV14 with TRBJ2-7, with 7 bases lining up with TRBD2. The sample was blood. The CDR3 reads CASSQDEGGGGYEQYF. The CDR3 bases are TGTGCCAGCAGCCAAGATGAGGGCGGCGGGGGCTACGAGCAGTACTTC.